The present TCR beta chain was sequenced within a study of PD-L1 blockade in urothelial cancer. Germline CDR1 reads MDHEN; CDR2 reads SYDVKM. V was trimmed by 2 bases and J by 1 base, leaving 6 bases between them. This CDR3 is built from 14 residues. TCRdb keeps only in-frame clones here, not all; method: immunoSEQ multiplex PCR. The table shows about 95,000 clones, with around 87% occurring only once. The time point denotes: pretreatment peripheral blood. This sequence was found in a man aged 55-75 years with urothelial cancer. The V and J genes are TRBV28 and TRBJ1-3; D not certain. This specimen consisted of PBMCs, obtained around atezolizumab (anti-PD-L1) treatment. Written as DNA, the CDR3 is TGTGCCAGCAGTTTAGTGCAGTCTGGAAACACCATATATTTT. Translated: CASSLVQSGNTIYF.